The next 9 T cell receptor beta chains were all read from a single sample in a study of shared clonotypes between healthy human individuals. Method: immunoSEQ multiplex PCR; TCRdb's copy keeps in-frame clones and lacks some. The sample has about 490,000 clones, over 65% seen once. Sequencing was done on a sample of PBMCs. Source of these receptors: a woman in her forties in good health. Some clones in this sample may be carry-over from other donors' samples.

CDR3 region: CASSPGLVFNEQFF. CDR3 DNA: TGTGCCAGCAGCCCGGGACTAGTCTTCAATGAGCAGTTCTTC. The rearrangement joins TRBV7-9 to TRBJ2-1; 8 bases fit TRBD2. The CDR3 is 14 residues long. Looked up from germline, CDR1 is SEHNR and CDR2 is FQNEAQ (reference sequence). The ends lost 5 bases at V and 6 bases at J; junction bases unmatched: 6.

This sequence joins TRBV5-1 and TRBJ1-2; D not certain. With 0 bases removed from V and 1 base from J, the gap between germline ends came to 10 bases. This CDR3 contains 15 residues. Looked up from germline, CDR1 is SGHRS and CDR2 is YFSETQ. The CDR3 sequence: CASSLGGIYNYGYTF. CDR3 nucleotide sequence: TGCGCCAGCAGCTTGGGTGGGATTTATAACTATGGCTACACCTTC.

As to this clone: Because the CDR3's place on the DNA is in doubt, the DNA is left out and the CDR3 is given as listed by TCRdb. CDR3: CASSWQPLRAVLRAGAEQYF. V and J are TRBV5-8 and TRBJ2-5. Germline CDR1 SGHTS, CDR2 YDEGEE. The CDR3 has 20 residues if both end residues are counted.

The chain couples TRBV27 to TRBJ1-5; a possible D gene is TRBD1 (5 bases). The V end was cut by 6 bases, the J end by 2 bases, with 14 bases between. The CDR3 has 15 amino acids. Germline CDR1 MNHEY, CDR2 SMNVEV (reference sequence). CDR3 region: CASSLGGIGNQPQHF. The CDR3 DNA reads TGTGCCAGCAGCCTGGGGGGTATTGGCAATCAGCCCCAGCATTTT.

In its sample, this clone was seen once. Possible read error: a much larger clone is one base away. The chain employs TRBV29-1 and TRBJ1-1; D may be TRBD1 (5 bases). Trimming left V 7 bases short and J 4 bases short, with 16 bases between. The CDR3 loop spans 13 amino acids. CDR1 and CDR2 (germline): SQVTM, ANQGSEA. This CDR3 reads CSAVSRDATEAFF. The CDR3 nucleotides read TGCAGCGCTGTGAGCAGGGACGCCACTGAAGCTTTCTTT.

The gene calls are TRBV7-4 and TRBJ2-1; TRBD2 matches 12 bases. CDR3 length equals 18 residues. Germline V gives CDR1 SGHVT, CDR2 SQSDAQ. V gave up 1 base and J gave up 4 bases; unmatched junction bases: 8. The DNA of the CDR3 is TGTGCCAGCAGCTTAGGCCTCGGTGGACTAGCGGGATACAATGAGCAGTTCTTC. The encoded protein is CASSLGLGGLAGYNEQFF.

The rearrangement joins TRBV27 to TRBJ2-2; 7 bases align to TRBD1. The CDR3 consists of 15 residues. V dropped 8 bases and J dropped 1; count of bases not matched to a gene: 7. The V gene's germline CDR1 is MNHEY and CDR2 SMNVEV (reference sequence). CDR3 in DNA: TGTGCCAGCCGGTCCCGGGACAGGAACACCGGGGAGCTGTTTTTT. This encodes CASRSRDRNTGELFF.

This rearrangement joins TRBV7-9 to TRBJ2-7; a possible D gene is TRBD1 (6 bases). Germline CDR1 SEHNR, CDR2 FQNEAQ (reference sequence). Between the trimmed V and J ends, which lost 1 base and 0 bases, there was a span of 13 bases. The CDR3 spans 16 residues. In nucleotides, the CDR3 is TGTGCCAGCAGCTTAGGCAGGGGCCGGAGCTCCTACGAGCAGTACTTC. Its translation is CASSLGRGRSSYEQYF.

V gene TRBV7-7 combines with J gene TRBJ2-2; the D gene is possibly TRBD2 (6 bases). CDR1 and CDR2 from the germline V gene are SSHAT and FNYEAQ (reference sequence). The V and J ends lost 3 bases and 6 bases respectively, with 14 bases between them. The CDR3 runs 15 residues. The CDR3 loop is CASSFGPGDSGELFF. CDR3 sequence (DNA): TGTGCCAGCAGCTTTGGGCCGGGGGATTCCGGGGAGCTGTTTTTT.